The 6 T cell receptor beta chains given below trace back to one sample, sequenced in a study of CD8+CD57+ T cells in acquired aplastic anemia. Profiling that covered TCR beta VDJ and CDR3 relied on genomic DNA as its template. TCRdb redid the calling of the reads with MiXCR, one entry per CDR3 protein. The table records roughly 300,000 distinct CDR3 sequences, roughly half of them present only once. Sequenced material: sorted CD4+, CD8+, or CD8+CD57+ T cells (not recorded which) from PBMCs. These receptors came from a human donor with severe aplastic anemia or a healthy control (not recorded which).

The chain has TRBV20-1 and TRBJ2-3; D is perhaps TRBD2 (5 bases). This CDR3 spans 16 amino acids. V was pared by 5 bases and J by 3 bases, with 21 bases between. From germline, CDR1 is DFQATT and CDR2 SNEGSKA (reference sequence). The CDR3 coding sequence is TGCAGTGCTTCCCGCCCTTCCTGGCCGGGGACAGATACGCAGTATTTT. Translation: CSASRPSWPGTDTQYF.

In its sample, this clonotype was seen once. V usage is TRBV29-1 and J usage is TRBJ1-4; D not certain. The V end lost 6 bases, the J end lost 0 bases, and 17 bases lay between the germline ends. In germline, CDR1 is SQVTM, CDR2 ANQGSEA. This CDR3 comprises 16 residues. This chain's CDR3 is CSVPQVKTATNEKLFF. The CDR3 bases are TGCAGCGTACCTCAGGTTAAGACCGCAACTAATGAAAAACTGTTTTTT.

The chain uses TRBV7-9 and TRBJ2-1; 12 bases map to TRBD2. The V and J ends lost 1 base and 6 bases, in that order; junction bases with no gene match: 16. The germline gives CDR1 SEHNR, CDR2 FQNEAQ (reference sequence). CDR3 length: 20 amino acids. In nucleotides, the CDR3 is TGTGCCAGCAGCTTAGGGCTAGCGGGGGGGCTTTTCTCTACTAGCAATGAGCAGTTCTTC. This gives the protein CASSLGLAGGLFSTSNEQFF.

This chain connects TRBV2 to TRBJ1-1, with TRBD1 identical over 7 bases. V lost 6 bases to trimming and J lost 13 bases; unmatched junction nucleotides: 14. CDR1 and CDR2 (germline): SNHLY, FYNNEI. This CDR3 is built from 13 residues. The DNA of the CDR3 is TGTGCCAGCAGCGCCCGGGACAGAGTTGCTGGTTTCTTT. Encoded protein: CASSARDRVAGFF.

In its sample, this clonotype was seen a few times. The CDR3: CSVDRGRTETQYF. DNA for the CDR3: TGCAGCGTCGACAGGGGGCGCACAGAGACCCAGTACTTC. This rearrangement joins TRBV29-1 to TRBJ2-5, with 10 bases identical to TRBD1. V was clipped by 6 bases and J by 4 bases; unmatched bases: 5. Germline CDR1 is SQVTM and CDR2 is ANQGSEA. The CDR3 spans 13 residues.

As regards this clonotype: A single base separates this from a much larger clone, so it may be a read error. The rearrangement uses TRBV5-1 and TRBJ1-1; D may be TRBD1 (6 bases). This CDR3 spans 14 amino acids. Germline lookup yields CDR1 SGHRS and CDR2 YFSETQ. This CDR3 is CTSSGTRGNTEAFF. The DNA for the CDR3 is TGCACCAGCAGCGGAACCAGGGGGAACACTGAAGCTTTCTTT.